This TCR beta chain came from a study of T cell responses to AZD1222 COVID-19 vaccine. A note on this clone: Its antigen is as yet unknown.

The study, taken as a whole, reports: Seropositive status at baseline applied to only a handful of AZD1222 recipients.

The V gene lost 0 bases and the J gene lost 7 bases, with 4 bases spanning the gap. The CDR3 consists of 12 residues. Germline values: CDR1 SGHAT, CDR2 FQNNGV. TCRdb's table, derived via immunoSEQ multiplex PCR, lists solely in-frame clones and lacks some. This table holds over 150,000 clones, approximately 90% found once. Source: peripheral blood, taken 28 days after the second AZD1222 dose. This TCR was recovered from an adult who received the AZD1222 COVID-19 vaccine. The chain carries TRBV11-2 and TRBJ2-1, with D hard to call. The CDR3 DNA follows: TGTGCCAGCAGCTTAGATCGTAATGAGCAGTTCTTC. Protein product: CASSLDRNEQFF.